This section outlines one T cell receptor beta chain sequence together with its context. Its antigen is currently unknown. The PCR ran on 60 Vbeta and 13 Jbeta primers. Sequencing was performed with immunoSEQ multiplex PCR; in TCRdb, only in-frame clones are kept and a portion is missing. The sample has fewer than 120,000 clones, 65% to 85% seen once; the top ten hold less than 7.5%. This sample was taken from a study of cytomegalovirus exposure and HLA in healthy donors. Across the study: Previous work identified 95 million to 140 million unique TCR beta sequences from around 200 million T cells.

General study results and limits: Some V segments, TRBV6-2 and TRBV6-3 among them, were indistinguishable and were therefore excluded. Most of the TCR beta V segments (in an earlier analysis) were productive either about 90% or about 30% of the time.

This CDR3 is built from 14 residues. Germline V gene lookup returns CDR1 SGHVS and CDR2 FQNEAQ. J is TRBJ2-5 and V is TRBV7-8; TRBD2 is a possible D gene (6 bases). The DNA end is more similar to TRBJ2-7, so the J call may be wrong. Sequencing input: PBMCs. The clonotype comes from a man aged 25 to 40 in good health and CMV-seropositive. CDR3 in DNA: TGTGCCAGCAGCGCCTCCGGGACTTCCTACGAGCAGTACTTC. As protein: CASSASGTSYEQYF.